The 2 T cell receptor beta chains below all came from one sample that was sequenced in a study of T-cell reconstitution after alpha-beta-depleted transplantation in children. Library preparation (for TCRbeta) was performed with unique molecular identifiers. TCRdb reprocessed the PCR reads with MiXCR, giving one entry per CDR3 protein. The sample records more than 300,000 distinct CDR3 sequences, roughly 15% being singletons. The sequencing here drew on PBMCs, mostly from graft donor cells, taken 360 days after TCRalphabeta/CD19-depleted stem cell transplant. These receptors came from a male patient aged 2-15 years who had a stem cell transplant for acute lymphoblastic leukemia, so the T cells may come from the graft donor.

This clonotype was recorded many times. CDR3 residues: CASSQDPYSNQPQHF. The DNA for the CDR3 is TGCGCCAGCAGCCAAGATCCCTATAGCAATCAGCCCCAGCATTTT. This chain uses TRBV4-3 with TRBJ1-5; D not certain. V gave up 0 bases and J gave up 0 bases, with 6 bases separating them. CDR1 LGHNA and CDR2 YSLEER come from the germline V gene. CDR3 length equals 15 residues.

Here the CDR3 DNA reads TGTGCCAGCAGATCCCCTTATCTAGCGGGAAGGTCCCCTTGGAACAATGAGCAGTTCTTC. Its protein is CASRSPYLAGRSPWNNEQFF. The rearrangement joins TRBV6-2 or TRBV6-3 to TRBJ2-1; 9 positions match TRBD2. The length of the CDR3 is 20 residues. V gave up 6 bases and J gave up 5 bases; unmatched junction bases: 23. CDR1 and CDR2 from the germline V gene are MNHEY and SVGEGT.